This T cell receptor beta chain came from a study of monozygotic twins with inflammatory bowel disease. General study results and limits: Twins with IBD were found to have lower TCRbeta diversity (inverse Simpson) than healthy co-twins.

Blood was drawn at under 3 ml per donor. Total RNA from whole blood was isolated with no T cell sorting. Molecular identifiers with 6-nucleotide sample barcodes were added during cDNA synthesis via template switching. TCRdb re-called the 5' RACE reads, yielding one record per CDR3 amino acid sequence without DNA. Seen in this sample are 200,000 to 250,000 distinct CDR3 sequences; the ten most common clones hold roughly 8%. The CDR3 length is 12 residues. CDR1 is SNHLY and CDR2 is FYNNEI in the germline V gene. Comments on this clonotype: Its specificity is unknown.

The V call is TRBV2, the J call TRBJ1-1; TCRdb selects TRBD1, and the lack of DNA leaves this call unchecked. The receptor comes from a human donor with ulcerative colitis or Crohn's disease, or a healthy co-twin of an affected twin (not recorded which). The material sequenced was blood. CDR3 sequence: CASSGPDRAAFF.